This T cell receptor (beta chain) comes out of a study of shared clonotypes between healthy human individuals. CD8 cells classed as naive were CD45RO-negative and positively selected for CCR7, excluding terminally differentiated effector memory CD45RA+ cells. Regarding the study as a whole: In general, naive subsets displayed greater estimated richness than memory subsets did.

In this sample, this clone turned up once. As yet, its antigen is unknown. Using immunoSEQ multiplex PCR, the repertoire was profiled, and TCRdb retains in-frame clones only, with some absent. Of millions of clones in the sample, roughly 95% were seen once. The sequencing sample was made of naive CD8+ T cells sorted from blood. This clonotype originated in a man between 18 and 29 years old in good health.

The DNA of the CDR3 is TGTGCCCCGTGGACAGGGGCGAACACTGAAGCTTTCTTT. Translation gives CAPWTGANTEAFF. This chain uses TRBV28 with TRBJ1-1, with 9 bases lining up with TRBD1. Germline V gene lookup returns CDR1 MDHEN and CDR2 SYDVKM. The CDR3 is made up of 13 amino acids. Trimming at V came to 11 bases and at J to 1 base, leaving 5 bases not matched to a gene.